This entry concerns a single T cell receptor beta chain. The specificity of this receptor is unknown. No clone much larger than this one lies a single base away; base qualities are absent. This entry is derived from a study of CD4 T cells in relation to SARS-CoV-2 and coronaviruses (dated by TCRdb to about 2021). With respect to the entire study: Patient-derived lymphoblastoid cell lines were used to map the HLA restriction of shared crossreactive spike epitopes. The study assessed, at the TCR clonotype level, memory CD4+ T cell crossreactivity between SARS-CoV-2 and common cold coronavirus spike proteins. The Adaptive Biotechnologies TCR-sequencing kit was used for samples from a few pre-COVID donors and for the naive versus memory experiments, whereas the other data were Illumina-based. A different, Illumina-based TCR-beta assay was used to sequence expansion assays from other donors in the study.

Trimming removed 3 bases from V and 1 base from J; the gene matches leave 5 bases unexplained. Per the germline V gene, SGHRS is the CDR1 and YFSETQ is the CDR2. From cysteine to phenylalanine, the CDR3 is 16 amino acids long. Here the CDR3 DNA is all that survives: 48 bases in frame from base 1. Uncultured naive and memory CD4+ T cell DNA received deep-resolution immunoSEQ TCR-beta sequencing. The source study handled its data this way. During preprocessing, nonproductive sequences were removed, along with CDR3s that did not begin with C, did not end with F or W, or were shorter than 7 amino acids. Cultured and uncultured naive and memory CD4+ repertoires were searched for previously identified spike- and CEF-reactive CDR3s. Pairwise Levenshtein distance, computed with the stringdist R package after three terminal residues were trimmed from each end, was used as the measure of CDR3 homology. The source is immuneACCESS, and TCRdb retained only in-frame sequences with V and J called. Part of the clones is not carried over; for the studies checked, unresolved V genes explain less than half of this, and the remainder is unexplained. The DNA gave D and trimming, while V, J and clone size come from that table. The sample table lists 60,000 to 65,000 clones, about 94% of them with a count of one. The ten largest account for around 0.15% of the sample.

What the authors observed across the whole study: Since the crossreactivity analysis centred on spike protein, crossreactivity against other viral proteins was not assessed. The study was limited by small numbers of patients and tested TCRs. Sequencing of naive versus memory cells indicated that the assay detects memory recall responses, not primary responses primed during culture. Crossreactive clones showed significantly weaker SARS-CoV-2-driven expansion than monoreactive clones, consistent with antigenic imprinting. Because no donor provided both pre-pandemic and post-infection samples, tracing the source of pre-existing responses was limited. In 65% to 70% of donors, memory CD4+ clonotypes turned up that crossrecognized SARS-CoV-2 and at least one common cold coronavirus spike.

CD4+ T cells from unexposed donors were collected before the COVID-19 pandemic (2011-2018). Naive and memory CD4+ T cells were separated from cryopreserved PBMCs by first enriching for CD4 and then performing EasySep naive CD4+ T cell enrichment. Leukapheresis product for the unexposed donors was bought commercially. Ficoll-Paque PLUS gradient centrifugation was used to isolate PBMCs from either whole blood or leukapheresis product. PBMCs were either cryopreserved at -140 degrees C or used fresh in the expansion assay. The QIAamp Micro DNA Kit was used to extract genomic DNA from the CD4+ T cells. Source material: naive CD4+ T cells from PBMCs. What the cell subset or site label conveys for this sample: naive CD4+ T cells isolated by negative enrichment. The chain couples TRBV5-1 to TRBJ2-3; TRBD1 agrees with 10 junctional bases. This receptor was taken from a human donor in good health. The CDR3 is CASSYSGTGGTDTQYF. The DNA sequence is given as TGCGCCAGCAGCTACTCCGGGACAGGGGGCACAGATACGCAGTATTTT. With the rest looked up from the reference TRBV5-1 and TRBJ2-3 genes rather than sequenced, the full variable domain is KAGVTQTPRYLIKTRGQQVTLSCSPISGHRSVSWYQQTPGQGLQFLFEYFSETQRNKGNFPGRFSGRQFSNSRSEMNVSTLELGDSALYLCASSYSGTGGTDTQYFGPGTRLTVL.